The 8 T cell receptor beta chains below come from one sample, sequenced in a study of cytomegalovirus exposure and HLA in healthy donors. Primers: 60 Vbeta forward and 13 Jbeta reverse. Assay used: immunoSEQ multiplex PCR; TCRdb lists only in-frame clones, some missing. Of about 190,000 clones in the sample, around 84% were seen once. Sequences were obtained from PBMCs. The receptors here all came from a middle-aged man in good health and CMV-seropositive.

The chain is built from TRBV6-5 and TRBJ1-5, with a tentative D call TRBD1 (5 bases). CDR1 MNHEY and CDR2 SVGAGI come from the germline V gene. Trimming left V 0 bases short and J 7 bases short, with 13 bases between. The CDR3 spans 15 residues. CDR3 bases: TGTGCCAGCAGTTACTCTCGGGGGAGGAACCAGCCCCAGCATTTT. It translates to CASSYSRGRNQPQHF.

This clone was recorded only once. V is TRBV4-3 and J is TRBJ2-7, with 7 bases aligning to TRBD1. J was trimmed by 3 bases and V by 0 bases; bases with no gene match: 8. The CDR3 is made up of 16 amino acids. Germline CDR1 is LGHNA and CDR2 is YSLEER. CDR3 in amino acids: CASSQDRDSPFYEQYF. The DNA for the CDR3 is TGCGCCAGCAGCCAAGATAGGGACAGCCCCTTCTACGAGCAGTACTTC.

In this sample, this clone turned up a few times. The V and J genes are TRBV6-5 and TRBJ1-5; D remains unclear. The V gene lost 2 bases and the J gene lost 5 bases, with 7 bases spanning the gap. This CDR3 is built from 13 residues. Germline values: CDR1 MNHEY, CDR2 SVGAGI. Here the CDR3 reads CASSYLRDQPQHF. The CDR3 DNA reads as TGTGCCAGCAGTTACCTGAGGGATCAGCCCCAGCATTTT.

V gene TRBV9 combines with J gene TRBJ2-1, with D perhaps matching TRBD1 (6 bases). With 3 bases removed from V and 10 bases from J, the gap between germline ends came to 17 bases. Germline V gene sequence: CDR1 SGDLS, CDR2 YYNGEE. The CDR3 is 14 residues long. DNA for the CDR3: TGTGCCAGCAGCGAGGGGACACCTTTGGGCGAGCAGTTCTTC. As protein: CASSEGTPLGEQFF.

In its sample, this clone was seen once. The chain uses TRBV28 and TRBJ2-7; 11 nucleotides match TRBD2. CDR1 MDHEN and CDR2 SYDVKM come from the germline V gene. The CDR3 sequence is 14 residues long. V dropped 6 bases and J dropped 0; count of bases not matched to a gene: 1. CDR3 DNA sequence: TGTGCCAGCAGGGGACTAGCGGACTCCTACGAGCAGTACTTC. Translating it yields CASRGLADSYEQYF.

Only one count was recorded for this clone. V gene TRBV6-4 combines with J gene TRBJ2-5, with 14 bases identical to TRBD2. V gave up 2 bases and J gave up 1 base; unmatched junction bases: 6. CDR1 and CDR2 (germline): MRHNA, SNTAGT. The CDR3 runs to 18 residues. For the CDR3, the DNA is TGTGCCAGCAGTGACGGACTAGCGGGGGGCCGGGGCCAAGAGACCCAGTACTTC. Protein product: CASSDGLAGGRGQETQYF.

The chain combines TRBV7-9 with TRBJ2-1; D unresolved. From germline, CDR1 is SEHNR and CDR2 FQNEAQ (reference sequence). V dropped 0 bases and J dropped 0 bases, with 15 bases sitting between them. This CDR3 has 18 residues. The CDR3 DNA reads as TGTGCCAGCAGCTTAGCGCAAATCTTGCTTAGCTCCTACAATGAGCAGTTCTTC. Translated: CASSLAQILLSSYNEQFF.

V and J are TRBV7-2 and TRBJ2-3; 9 bases agree with TRBD2. This CDR3 contains 16 residues. The trim removed 1 base at V and 5 bases at J, leaving 7 bases unmatched. Germline loops: CDR1 SGHTA, CDR2 FQGNSA. In nucleotides, the CDR3 is TGTGCCAGCAGCTTAGTGGGCGGGGGGGCCTTAGATACGCAGTATTTT. This sequence encodes CASSLVGGGALDTQYF.